The T cell receptor beta chain under discussion was sequenced for a study of shared clonotypes between healthy human individuals. Points from the study as a whole: With several donors compared, 5% to 5.5% of naive CD4 clonotypes were shared.

Data came from immunoSEQ multiplex PCR; TCRdb stores just in-frame clones and leaves some out. The sample consists of 1.6 million or so clones, just under 99% of them appearing once. Of note for this clone: Its antigen remains unknown.

Per the germline V gene, CDR1 is SNHLY and CDR2 is FYNNEI. V lost 6 bases to trimming and J lost 6 bases, with 21 bases between them. The CDR3 is made up of 16 amino acids. The source is a man aged 25 to 40 in good health. The chain has TRBV2 and TRBJ1-5; weak D call: TRBD1 (6 bases). Sequencing input: naive CD4+ T cells sorted from blood. Subset meaning: CD45RA+ positively selected. CDR3: CASSRKFGGGLQPQHF. CDR3 coding DNA: TGTGCCAGCAGCCGCAAGTTCGGCGGGGGGCTTCAGCCCCAGCATTTT.